This paragraph covers one T cell receptor beta chain sequence. The data were obtained in a study of T cell responses to AZD1222 COVID-19 vaccine. The germline CDR1 and CDR2 sequences are KGHSH and LQKENI. Trimming stripped 0 bases from V and 5 bases from J, with 7 bases between. The CDR3 covers 14 residues. TCRdb's copy holds only in-frame clones and misses some; the assay was immunoSEQ multiplex PCR. The sample consists of more than 110,000 clones, 80% to 95% of them appearing once. Doses given second, at about 4 or about 12 weeks, were pooled. The sequence derives from an adult who received the AZD1222 COVID-19 vaccine. The source material was peripheral blood, sampled 28 days after the second AZD1222 dose. The gene calls are TRBV18 and TRBJ2-2; D is possibly TRBD1 (5 bases). CDR3 residues: CASSPPPGTGELFF. CDR3 nucleotide sequence: TGTGCCAGCTCACCACCCCCAGGGACCGGGGAGCTGTTTTTT.